The next 17 T cell receptor beta chains were all read from a single sample in a study of Ad26.COV2.S vaccination and SARS-CoV-2 variants. Noted treatment: 15 to 20 received Ad26.COV2.S at low or high dose, single or two shots; roughly five received placebo; per-sample allocation not given. Sampling was performed 63 days after the first vaccine or placebo injection. Only in-frame clones appear in the TCRdb table, and some are missing; sequencing was by immunoSEQ multiplex PCR. In the table there are roughly 450,000 clones, 75% to 95% of which are singletons. The sequenced sample was peripheral blood, obtained in a trial of Ad26.COV2.S vaccine versus placebo. The origin of the receptors is a person aged 18-60 years who received the Ad26.COV2.S COVID-19 vaccine or a placebo.

This clone has just a few counts. This chain links TRBV2 with TRBJ2-1, with 7 bases aligning to TRBD2. Germline values: CDR1 SNHLY, CDR2 FYNNEI. The CDR3 runs 15 residues. After removal of 3 bases from V and 3 bases from J, the junction contained 5 bases not matched to a gene. CDR3 protein: CASSDLAGGYNEQFF. The DNA for the CDR3 is TGTGCCAGCAGTGATTTAGCGGGCGGCTACAATGAGCAGTTCTTC.

This clone occurred once. This sample also contains other DNA sequences that code for the same CDR3. The chain links TRBV7-8 to TRBJ2-7; no definite D call. CDR1 is SGHVS and CDR2 is FQNEAQ in the germline V gene. There are 12 residues in the CDR3. V lost 1 base, J lost 1 base, and 2 bases lay in between. The CDR3 is CASSLGSYEQYF. The CDR3 coding sequence is TGTGCCAGCAGCTTAGGATCCTACGAGCAGTACTTC.

This chain connects TRBV3-1 (or the pseudogene TRBV3-2) to TRBJ2-1; weak D call: TRBD1 (5 bases). This CDR3 is 16 amino acids long. The germline V gene encodes CDR1 LGHDT and CDR2 YNNKEL (reference sequence). V shed 4 bases and J shed 6 bases, with 19 bases lying between them. The CDR3 region has the DNA TGTGCCAGCAGCCCGTTTAGGGGCGGTCGATCCAATGAGCAGTTCTTC. It is translated as CASSPFRGGRSNEQFF.

This chain joins TRBV29-1 and TRBJ1-2, with 10 bases lining up with TRBD1. The germline CDR1 and CDR2 sequences are SQVTM and ANQGSEA. After removal of 6 bases from V and 8 bases from J, the junction contained 12 bases not matched to a gene. The CDR3 has 14 amino acids. The CDR3 is CSVGTGAIFMGYTF. CDR3 in DNA: TGCAGCGTGGGGACAGGGGCGATTTTTATGGGCTACACCTTC.

In this sample, this clone turned up once. The chain is built from TRBV9 and TRBJ2-3; possibly TRBD1 for D (6 bases). The CDR3 length is 15 residues. Germline assignment: CDR1 SGDLS and CDR2 YYNGEE. V was clipped by 3 bases and J by 2 bases, with 13 bases between them. The CDR3 region has the DNA TGTGCCAGCAGCGGGACAGTCCCCCACACAGATACGCAGTATTTT. Residues: CASSGTVPHTDTQYF.

The chain couples TRBV4-1 to TRBJ1-5; no clear D. Trimming took off 1 base at V and 8 bases at J, with 9 bases between the two ends. Per the germline V gene, CDR1 is MGHRA and CDR2 is YSYEKL. CDR3 size: 13 residues. CDR3 DNA: TGCGCCAGCAGCCAAGGAGGGTTGGAGCCCCAGCATTTT. It translates to CASSQGGLEPQHF.

This clone was detected only once. The V call is TRBV14, the J call TRBJ2-1; no reliable D call. The CDR3 is made up of 14 amino acids. Germline V gene data show CDR1 as SGHDN and CDR2 as FVKESK. Trimming took off 0 bases at V and 8 bases at J, with 11 bases between the two ends. DNA of the CDR3: TGTGCCAGCAGCCAAGAATCTAGTCCCGATGAGCAGTTCTTC. It is translated as CASSQESSPDEQFF.

This clone occurred once. The V call is TRBV7-2, the J call TRBJ1-1, with a weak D call TRBD1 (6 bases). V was cut by 4 bases and J by 4 bases, with 16 bases left in between. This CDR3 is 15 amino acids long. Per the germline V gene, CDR1 is SGHTA and CDR2 is FQGNSA. The CDR3 DNA sequence: TGTGCCAGCAGCTCGATGGGACATGGAGGCACTGAAGCTTTCTTT. This translates into CASSSMGHGGTEAFF.

The rearrangement joins TRBV5-5 to TRBJ2-1; 7 bases are shared with TRBD1. Trimming cost V 3 bases and J 9 bases; bases outside gene matches: 6. CDR1 and CDR2 (germline): SGHKS, YYEKEE (reference sequence). This CDR3 contains 13 residues. The CDR3 DNA reads as TGTGCCAGCAGCTGGTCGACAGGGTTTGAGCAGTTCTTC. Amino acid sequence: CASSWSTGFEQFF.

J is TRBJ1-1 and V is TRBV5-1, with 7 bases lining up with TRBD1. The trim removed 7 bases at V and 0 bases at J, leaving 12 bases unmatched. Germline V gene data show CDR1 as SGHRS and CDR2 as YFSETQ. The CDR3 runs 16 residues. This CDR3 is CASSRGREDMNTEAFF. In nucleotides, the CDR3 is TGCGCCAGCTCCAGGGGGAGGGAAGACATGAACACTGAAGCTTTCTTT. The whole variable domain, filled in from reference TRBV5-1 and TRBJ1-1, reads KAGVTQTPRYLIKTRGQQVTLSCSPISGHRSVSWYQQTPGQGLQFLFEYFSETQRNKGNFPGRFSGRQFSNSRSEMNVSTLELGDSALYLCASSRGREDMNTEAFFGQGTRLTVV.

The gene calls are TRBV12-3 or TRBV12-4 and TRBJ1-1; weak D call: TRBD1 (6 bases). The V end lost 6 bases, the J end lost 1 base, and 9 bases lay between the germline ends. The CDR3 is 13 amino acids. The CDR3 protein is CASRAQGNTEAFF. The CDR3 coding sequence is TGTGCCAGCAGAGCACAGGGGAACACTGAAGCTTTCTTT.

The J gene is TRBJ1-1, the V gene TRBV27; unclear D gene. Trimming removed 1 base from V and 0 bases from J, with 12 bases in between. Germline values: CDR1 MNHEY, CDR2 SMNVEV (reference sequence). The CDR3 covers 16 residues. CDR3 residues: CASSLYWGGLNTEAFF. CDR3 in DNA: TGTGCCAGCAGTTTATATTGGGGAGGATTGAACACTGAAGCTTTCTTT.

Note on this clone: The same CDR3 also results from other DNA sequences found in this sample. For the CDR3, the DNA is TGCGCCAGCAGCCAAGGGACAGGGAGCACAGATACGCAGTATTTT. Its protein product is CASSQGTGSTDTQYF. V and J are TRBV4-3 and TRBJ2-3; 8 positions match TRBD1. CDR1 is LGHNA and CDR2 is YSLEER in the germline V gene. CDR3 length: 15 amino acids. After removal of 1 base from V and 0 bases from J, the junction contained 0 bases not matched to a gene.

The V and J genes are TRBV20-1 and TRBJ1-1; D not resolved. Trimming left V 3 bases short and J 11 bases short, with 13 bases between. Germline-derived CDR1 and CDR2 are DFQATT and SNEGSKA (reference sequence). This CDR3 comprises 11 residues. The CDR3 spells CSASMSERAFF. The CDR3 DNA is TGCAGTGCTAGTATGTCCGAACGGGCTTTCTTT.

The chain recombines TRBV9 with TRBJ2-1, with D tentatively TRBD2 (6 bases). V lost 0 bases and J 10 bases, leaving 11 bases between the germline ends. CDR1 is SGDLS, CDR2 YYNGEE, per germline. The CDR3 extends over 13 amino acids. CDR3 region: CASSVAGGIEQFF. CDR3 nucleotides: TGTGCCAGCAGCGTAGCTGGGGGGATCGAGCAGTTCTTC.

The rearrangement joins TRBV30 to TRBJ1-3; 7 nucleotides agree with TRBD1. The CDR3 extends over 12 amino acids. Looked up from germline, CDR1 is GTSNPN and CDR2 is SVGIG (reference sequence). The trim removed 5 bases at V and 8 bases at J, leaving 6 bases unmatched. The CDR3 nucleotides are TGTGCCTGGGGGGGACAGTTGGACACCATATATTTT. Translation gives CAWGGQLDTIYF.

This chain uses TRBV10-1 with TRBJ2-1, with 9 bases matching TRBD1. Germline CDR1 and CDR2: WNHNN and SYGVQD (reference sequence). The CDR3 totals 13 residues. With 8 bases clipped from V and 8 bases from J, the junction kept 7 bases outside the gene matches. For the CDR3, the DNA is TGCGCCAGCGGGGGGACAGGGAGGCATGAGCAGTTCTTC. Its protein is CASGGTGRHEQFF.